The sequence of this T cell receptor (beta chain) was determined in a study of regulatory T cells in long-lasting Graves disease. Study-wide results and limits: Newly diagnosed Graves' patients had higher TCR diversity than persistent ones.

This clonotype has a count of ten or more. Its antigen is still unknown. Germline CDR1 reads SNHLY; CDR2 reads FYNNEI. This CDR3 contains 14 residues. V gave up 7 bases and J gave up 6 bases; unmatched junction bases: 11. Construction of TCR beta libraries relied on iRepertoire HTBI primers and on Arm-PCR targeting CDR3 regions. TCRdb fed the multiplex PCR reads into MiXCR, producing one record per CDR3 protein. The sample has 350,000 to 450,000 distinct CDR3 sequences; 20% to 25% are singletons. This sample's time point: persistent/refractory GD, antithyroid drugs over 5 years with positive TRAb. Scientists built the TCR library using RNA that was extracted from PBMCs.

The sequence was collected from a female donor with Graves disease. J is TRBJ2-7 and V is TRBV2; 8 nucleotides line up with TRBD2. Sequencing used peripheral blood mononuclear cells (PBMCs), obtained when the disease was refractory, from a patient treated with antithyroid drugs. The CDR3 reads CASTDPGGPVEQYF. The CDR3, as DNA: TGTGCCAGCACCGACCCGGGAGGGCCGGTCGAGCAGTACTTC. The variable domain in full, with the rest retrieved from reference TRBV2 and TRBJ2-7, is EPEVTQTPSHQVTQMGQEVILRCVPISNHLYFYWYRQILGQKVEFLVSFYNNEISEKSEIFDDQFSVERPDGSNFTLKIRSTKLEDSAMYFCASTDPGGPVEQYFGPGTRLTVT.